The 19 T cell receptor beta chains reported below all come from one sample, sequenced in a study of shared clonotypes between healthy human individuals. Some clones are missing from TCRdb's copy, which holds only in-frame ones; the method was immunoSEQ multiplex PCR. The sample carries some 1,900,000 clones, approximately 95% recorded once. CD45RO-negative, CCR7-selected cells formed the naive CD8 fraction, which excluded terminally differentiated effector memory CD45RA+ cells. The sequenced sample was naive CD8+ T cells sorted from blood. These receptors came from a man in his late teens or twenties in good health.

A note on this clone: A junction boundary mismatches the germline segment, possibly from a read error. This sample also contains other DNA sequences that code for the same CDR3. This sequence joins TRBV4-1 and TRBJ1-1, with 10 positions matching TRBD1. There are 16 residues in the CDR3. CDR1 and CDR2 (germline): MGHRA, YSYEKL. The CDR3 loop is CASSHRQGAGNTEAFF. DNA of the CDR3: TGTGCCAGCAGCCATAGACAGGGGGCAGGGAACACTGAAGCTTTCTTT.

This clone was seen just once. The rearrangement joins TRBV13 to TRBJ1-2, with a tentative D call TRBD1 (5 bases). The length of the CDR3 is 13 residues. Germline assignment: CDR1 PRHDT and CDR2 FYEKMQ (reference sequence). The V end was cut by 5 bases, the J end by 5 bases, with 12 bases between. Here the CDR3 reads CASSLGTEYGYTF. CDR3 DNA sequence: TGTGCCAGCAGCCTCGGGACGGAGTATGGCTACACCTTC.

V usage is TRBV5-1 and J usage is TRBJ1-1; D possibly corresponds to TRBD1 (5 bases). Deletions cut 2 bases from V and 6 bases from J, with 17 bases between. The germline gives CDR1 SGHRS, CDR2 YFSETQ. This CDR3 is 15 amino acids long. The CDR3 nucleotides are TGCGCCAGCAGCTTTCAGGAGGGGTTAGTCGCTGAAGCTTTCTTT. Its translation: CASSFQEGLVAEAFF. The full variable domain, with the rest looked up from reference TRBV5-1 and TRBJ1-1, is KAGVTQTPRYLIKTRGQQVTLSCSPISGHRSVSWYQQTPGQGLQFLFEYFSETQRNKGNFPGRFSGRQFSNSRSEMNVSTLELGDSALYLCASSFQEGLVAEAFFGQGTRLTVV.

Concerning this clone itself: Additional DNA sequences in this sample encode the identical CDR3. The chain joins TRBV6-5 to TRBJ1-1, with 9 bases lining up with TRBD1. This CDR3 spans 14 amino acids. The V gene end was trimmed by 4 bases and the J gene end by 5 bases; junction bases not matched to a gene: 5. Per germline, CDR1 MNHEY and CDR2 SVGAGI. The CDR3 protein is CASSLGQGSTEAFF. The CDR3 DNA follows: TGTGCCAGCAGTTTAGGACAGGGGAGTACTGAAGCTTTCTTT.

The chain employs TRBV6-5 and TRBJ2-2, with 9 bases fitting TRBD2. V was pared by 5 bases and J by 2 bases, with 3 bases of the junction left unmatched. CDR3 length: 15 residues. Germline CDR1 is MNHEY and CDR2 is SVGAGI. CDR3 amino acids: CASSLAGTNTGELFF. The CDR3 DNA reads TGTGCCAGCAGTCTAGCGGGGACTAACACCGGGGAGCTGTTTTTT.

The chain carries TRBV2 and TRBJ2-7, with D uncertain. The CDR3 runs to 11 residues. Trimming cost V 6 bases and J 7 bases, with 10 bases left between them. Germline V gene sequence: CDR1 SNHLY, CDR2 FYNNEI. The CDR3: CASRKDWEQYF. The CDR3 bases are TGTGCCAGCAGGAAGGATTGGGAGCAGTACTTC. The full variable domain, with the rest looked up from reference TRBV2 and TRBJ2-7, is EPEVTQTPSHQVTQMGQEVILRCVPISNHLYFYWYRQILGQKVEFLVSFYNNEISEKSEIFDDQFSVERPDGSNFTLKIRSTKLEDSAMYFCASRKDWEQYFGPGTRLTVT.

Details on this clone: A read error may produce the germline difference seen at one junction end. The chain links TRBV5-6 to TRBJ2-7; D call uncertain. This CDR3 is 13 amino acids long. Germline V gene data show CDR1 as SGHDT and CDR2 as YYEEEE. DNA of the CDR3: TGTGCCAGCAGCTTGGTGGCCTCCAACGAGCAGTACTTC. It codes for CASSLVASNEQYF.

Regarding this clone: The identical CDR3 is also encoded by other nucleotide sequences in the sample. The chain joins TRBV19 to TRBJ2-5, with D uncertain. From germline, CDR1 is LNHDA and CDR2 SQIVND (reference sequence). The CDR3 runs to 14 residues. V lost 0 bases and J lost 0, with 5 bases in between. CDR3 region: CASSIDRDQETQYF. The CDR3, as DNA: TGTGCCAGTAGTATAGATAGGGACCAAGAGACCCAGTACTTC.

This sequence joins TRBV5-1 and TRBJ2-1; D might be TRBD2 (5 bases). The ends were cut back, 4 bases at V and 9 bases at J, with 8 bases in the middle. The CDR3 extends over 11 amino acids. CDR1 and CDR2 (germline): SGHRS, YFSETQ. CDR3 sequence (DNA): TGCGCCAGCAGCCGGGCGGGTGAGCAGTTCTTC. This gives the protein CASSRAGEQFF.

This clone has a single count. Other DNA sequences in the sample encode the same CDR3. The J gene is TRBJ1-1, the V gene TRBV30; D is undetermined. Germline V gives CDR1 GTSNPN, CDR2 SVGIG (reference sequence). V was clipped by 0 bases and J by 1 base, with 6 bases between them. This CDR3 contains 13 residues. The CDR3 nucleotides are TGTGCCTGGAGTGTATTCGGGAACACTGAAGCTTTCTTT. Translation gives CAWSVFGNTEAFF.

The chain joins TRBV5-1 to TRBJ2-1; TRBD2 matches at 11 bases. The germline CDR1 and CDR2 sequences are SGHRS and YFSETQ. Trimming cost V 4 bases and J 3 bases; bases outside gene matches: 9. The CDR3 extends over 17 amino acids. The DNA for the CDR3 is TGCGCCAGCAGCCAGGGTGGCCTAGCGGGAGGCTACAATGAGCAGTTCTTC. Translation: CASSQGGLAGGYNEQFF. Drawing the rest from reference TRBV5-1 and TRBJ2-1, the complete variable domain is KAGVTQTPRYLIKTRGQQVTLSCSPISGHRSVSWYQQTPGQGLQFLFEYFSETQRNKGNFPGRFSGRQFSNSRSEMNVSTLELGDSALYLCASSQGGLAGGYNEQFFGPGTRLTVL.

CDR3 region: CASSQVHSTDTQYF. DNA of the CDR3: TGTGCCAGCAGCCAAGTGCACTCCACAGATACGCAGTATTTT. The chain combines TRBV14 with TRBJ2-3; D is uncertain. The CDR3 consists of 14 residues. CDR1 is SGHDN and CDR2 is FVKESK in the germline V gene. Trimming shortened V by 1 base and J by 2 bases, and 7 bases separated the two germline ends.

V gene TRBV7-9 combines with J gene TRBJ2-1; weak D call: TRBD1 (6 bases). Germline assignment: CDR1 SEHNR and CDR2 FQNEAQ (reference sequence). V lost 4 bases and J lost 9, with 22 bases in between. The CDR3 has 16 amino acids. This CDR3 is CASSYTSQGYGSEQFF. DNA for the CDR3: TGTGCCAGCAGCTACACATCACAGGGTTATGGGAGTGAGCAGTTCTTC. Full variable domain (missing parts from reference TRBV7-9 and TRBJ2-1): DTGVSQNPRHKITKRGQNVTFRCDPISEHNRLYWYRQTLGQGPEFLTYFQNEAQLEKSRLLSDRFSAERPKGSFSTLEIQRTEQGDSAMYLCASSYTSQGYGSEQFFGPGTRLTVL.

The rearrangement uses TRBV29-1 and TRBJ2-7; 9 bases match TRBD1. J gave up 4 bases and V 1 base, and 5 bases lay outside the gene matches. This CDR3 is built from 14 residues. Germline values: CDR1 SQVTM, CDR2 ANQGSEA. CDR3: CSVEAPGQGYEQYF. The CDR3 coding sequence is TGCAGCGTTGAAGCCCCGGGACAGGGTTACGAGCAGTACTTC.

This chain connects TRBV7-6 to TRBJ2-1, with D perhaps TRBD1 (7 bases). Germline V gene sequence: CDR1 SGHVS, CDR2 FNYEAQ. The CDR3 sequence is 15 residues long. Trimming pared 4 bases from V and 8 bases from J, leaving 18 bases between. The chain's CDR3 is CASSSDRAEGDEQFF. The DNA for the CDR3 is TGTGCCAGCAGCTCAGACAGGGCGGAGGGAGATGAGCAGTTCTTC.

The chain employs TRBV13 and TRBJ2-5; 8 bases agree with TRBD2. With V trimmed by 2 bases and J by 0 bases, 5 bases remained unmatched. CDR1 PRHDT and CDR2 FYEKMQ come from the germline V gene (reference sequence). The CDR3 has 16 residues. The CDR3 loop reads CASSLIRAGDQETQYF. The DNA of the CDR3 is TGTGCCAGCAGCTTAATTCGAGCGGGGGACCAAGAGACCCAGTACTTC.

This chain connects TRBV4-2 to TRBJ2-7; 7 bases fit TRBD2. Germline CDR1 LGHNA, CDR2 YNFKEQ. This CDR3 is 15 amino acids long. Trimming at V came to 0 bases and at J to 3 bases, leaving 5 bases not matched to a gene. DNA for the CDR3: TGTGCCAGCAGCCAAGATCGATCGGGGGGCTACGAGCAGTACTTC. This codes for CASSQDRSGGYEQYF.

This clone was seen only once. The sample holds other DNA sequences that translate to the same CDR3. The genes are TRBV6-5 and TRBJ2-7, with D maybe TRBD2 (5 bases). There are 13 residues in the CDR3. The germline V gene encodes CDR1 MNHEY and CDR2 SVGAGI. V was trimmed by 2 bases and J by 5 bases, leaving 10 bases between them. The CDR3 sequence is CASSYRGRNEQYF. CDR3 bases: TGTGCCAGCAGTTACCGGGGAAGAAACGAGCAGTACTTC.

V gene TRBV7-9 combines with J gene TRBJ2-5; 12 bases map to TRBD2. The CDR3 contains 15 residues. J gave up 5 bases and V 5 bases, and 6 bases lay outside the gene matches. Germline loops: CDR1 SEHNR, CDR2 FQNEAQ (reference sequence). The CDR3 DNA sequence: TGTGCCAGCAGCCGACTAGCGGGAGATTTTGAGACCCAGTACTTC. Protein product: CASSRLAGDFETQYF.